This TCR beta chain was sequenced for a study of cytomegalovirus exposure and HLA in healthy donors. Points from the study as a whole: Associated with cytomegalovirus, according to the listing, were approximately 160 TCR beta chains.

Trimming cost V 7 bases and J 5 bases; bases outside gene matches: 8. CDR1 is LNHDA, CDR2 SQIVND, per germline (reference sequence). The CDR3 contains 16 residues. Regarding this clone: Its target is not known.

The study ran its PCR with 60 Vbeta and 13 Jbeta primers. Sequencing was performed with immunoSEQ multiplex PCR; in TCRdb, only in-frame clones are kept and a portion is missing. This sample has some 170,000 clones, with roughly 78% found just once. The sequenced sample was PBMCs. This clonotype originated in a man aged 40-49 years in good health and CMV-seronegative. J is TRBJ2-2 and V is TRBV19, with 12 positions matching TRBD2. In DNA, the CDR3 is TGTGCCAGTACCCCGACTAGCGGGAGTGGGACCGGGGAGCTGTTTTTT. Translating it yields CASTPTSGSGTGELFF.